This TCR beta chain was observed in a study of OX40 agonist ivuxolimab in advanced cancers. Overall study: Age averaged roughly 60 years (range about 20 to 80), and more than 80% were male. Study results and caveats: The average count of expanded clones was higher among CD8+ T cells than among CD4+. Partial responders at 0.1-3.0 mg/kg had among the lowest clonal expansion.

The CDR3 spans 14 residues. In germline, CDR1 is MNHNS, CDR2 SASEGT. Trimming shortened V by 10 bases and J by 4 bases, and 20 bases separated the two germline ends. Turning to this clone: Its antigen is not known.

The data were produced by immunoSEQ multiplex PCR, yet TCRdb's version contains in-frame clones alone and is incomplete. The table has 71,000 or so clones, more than 85% seen once; the top ten hold 0.95% to 1.4%. The V and J genes are TRBV6-1 and TRBJ2-7, with unresolved D. This sample comprised CD4+ or CD8+ T cells sorted from blood, obtained in a trial of the OX40 agonist ivuxolimab. The receptor comes from an adult with an advanced solid tumor such as melanoma, head and neck, liver or kidney cancer. The CDR3 DNA follows: TGTGCCACACCAGGACCGAACAAGGATTACGAGCAGTACTTC. Amino acids: CATPGPNKDYEQYF.